Listed below are T cell receptor beta chains from one sample, sequenced in a study of a mutant IDH1 vaccine in newly diagnosed glioma. Their cognate antigens are unknown. TCRdb's table, derived via immunoSEQ multiplex PCR, lists solely in-frame clones and lacks some. The data contain under 150,000 clones, around 90% of them singletons. Material: PBMCs, obtained from a glioma patient whose treatment included an IDH1 peptide vaccine. These receptors were obtained from a woman between 45 and 65 years old with glioma. CDR3s leave out the opening cysteine and the closing phenylalanine or tryptophan. Fields, in order: clone size, J gene, D gene, V gene, CDR3 protein. D genes are given only for firm matches. Only some rows state a clone size, as once, few, many or a class for expanded clones.

abundance: -; j_gene: TRBJ2-5; d_gene: -; v_gene: TRBV28; CDR3aa: ASSRDQETQY
abundance: -; j_gene: TRBJ2-7; d_gene: -; v_gene: TRBV28; CDR3aa: ASRLIGPQVSQD
abundance: -; j_gene: TRBJ1-5; d_gene: -; v_gene: TRBV28; CDR3aa: ASSLFRLKGIQPQH
abundance: many; j_gene: TRBJ2-2; d_gene: -; v_gene: TRBV7-9; CDR3aa: ASSLVQGVGELF
abundance: -; j_gene: TRBJ1-5; d_gene: -; v_gene: TRBV2; CDR3aa: ASRGRGGNQPQH
abundance: -; j_gene: TRBJ2-7; d_gene: -; v_gene: TRBV19; CDR3aa: ASSMWDEQY
abundance: -; j_gene: TRBJ2-7; d_gene: TRBD2; v_gene: TRBV7-4; CDR3aa: ASSLLAGGSYEQY
abundance: -; j_gene: TRBJ1-1; d_gene: -; v_gene: TRBV7-3; CDR3aa: ASSKQENTEAF
abundance: -; j_gene: TRBJ2-5; d_gene: -; v_gene: TRBV28; CDR3aa: ASSSPSTLQVETQY
abundance: few; j_gene: TRBJ2-3; d_gene: TRBD2; v_gene: TRBV2; CDR3aa: ASRLAGASDTQY
abundance: once; j_gene: TRBJ1-2; d_gene: -; v_gene: TRBV19; CDR3aa: ASSERGYGYT
abundance: -; j_gene: TRBJ2-7; d_gene: TRBD1; v_gene: TRBV18; CDR3aa: ASSPGTGPEQY
abundance: -; j_gene: TRBJ1-4; d_gene: TRBD1; v_gene: TRBV30; CDR3aa: AWSVPPRQGRSNEKLF
abundance: -; j_gene: TRBJ2-1; d_gene: TRBD2; v_gene: TRBV2; CDR3aa: ASAGTSSNEQF
abundance: few; j_gene: TRBJ1-5; d_gene: -; v_gene: TRBV10-3; CDR3aa: AISDPRKNQPQH
abundance: few; j_gene: TRBJ1-4; d_gene: -; v_gene: TRBV9; CDR3aa: ASSTSTSEPNEKLF
abundance: -; j_gene: TRBJ1-2; d_gene: -; v_gene: TRBV5-1; CDR3aa: ASSFREYYGYT
abundance: -; j_gene: TRBJ1-2; d_gene: TRBD1; v_gene: TRBV5-4; CDR3aa: ASSLGGGAGYGYT
abundance: once; j_gene: TRBJ1-2; d_gene: -; v_gene: TRBV2; CDR3aa: ASSETPNYGYT
abundance: -; j_gene: TRBJ2-6; d_gene: -; v_gene: TRBV8-2; CDR3aa: GKTRQSRANVLT
abundance: -; j_gene: TRBJ2-5; d_gene: -; v_gene: TRBV9; CDR3aa: ASSVGWRGTETQY
abundance: -; j_gene: TRBJ2-5; d_gene: -; v_gene: TRBV7-2; CDR3aa: ASRMGSATRETQY
abundance: -; j_gene: TRBJ1-5; d_gene: -; v_gene: TRBV27; CDR3aa: ASSPLVSNQPQH
abundance: -; j_gene: TRBJ2-7; d_gene: -; v_gene: TRBV5-4; CDR3aa: ASSPGLPSYEQY
abundance: -; j_gene: TRBJ2-7; d_gene: TRBD2; v_gene: TRBV11-1; CDR3aa: ASRGGPGSYEQY
abundance: -; j_gene: TRBJ1-2; d_gene: -; v_gene: TRBV25-1; CDR3aa: ASSDVGYT
abundance: -; j_gene: TRBJ2-7; d_gene: TRBD1; v_gene: TRBV7-9; CDR3aa: ASSWGTAYEQY
abundance: -; j_gene: TRBJ1-1; d_gene: -; v_gene: TRBV5-5; CDR3aa: ASSINRKAF
abundance: -; j_gene: TRBJ2-5; d_gene: -; v_gene: TRBV18; CDR3aa: ASRTIRATEETQY
abundance: -; j_gene: TRBJ1-5; d_gene: TRBD1; v_gene: TRBV28; CDR3aa: ASSLQPGQGSNQPQH
abundance: once; j_gene: TRBJ2-3; d_gene: TRBD2; v_gene: TRBV10-3; CDR3aa: AISYSLAGGVADTQY
abundance: -; j_gene: TRBJ2-1; d_gene: TRBD2; v_gene: TRBV9; CDR3aa: ASSPGLAVYNEQF
abundance: -; j_gene: TRBJ2-5; d_gene: TRBD1; v_gene: TRBV30; CDR3aa: AWSPTGVGKTQY
abundance: -; j_gene: TRBJ1-4; d_gene: TRBD1; v_gene: TRBV7-9; CDR3aa: ASSPGQGAGTNEKLF
abundance: -; j_gene: TRBJ2-7; d_gene: TRBD1; v_gene: TRBV7-3; CDR3aa: ASARQGDREQY
abundance: -; j_gene: TRBJ2-7; d_gene: TRBD1; v_gene: TRBV15; CDR3aa: ATSPGGESSYEQY
abundance: -; j_gene: TRBJ1-2; d_gene: TRBD1; v_gene: TRBV28; CDR3aa: ASSLPWTGEGYYT
abundance: once; j_gene: TRBJ2-1; d_gene: -; v_gene: TRBV10-1; CDR3aa: ASSAIQGNYNEQF
abundance: -; j_gene: TRBJ2-3; d_gene: TRBD1; v_gene: TRBV5-1; CDR3aa: ASSRGQAGADTQY
abundance: -; j_gene: TRBJ1-1; d_gene: -; v_gene: TRBV11-2; CDR3aa: ASSLRSSTLTEAF
abundance: -; j_gene: TRBJ2-4; d_gene: -; v_gene: TRBV10-3; CDR3aa: AISDTRTGEYYIQY
abundance: once; j_gene: TRBJ2-7; d_gene: TRBD2; v_gene: TRBV28; CDR3aa: ASRGLAGSSYEQY
abundance: -; j_gene: TRBJ2-3; d_gene: TRBD2; v_gene: TRBV27; CDR3aa: ASTLAGVSTDTQY
abundance: -; j_gene: TRBJ2-7; d_gene: -; v_gene: TRBV27; CDR3aa: ASSRIGTLDEQY
abundance: -; j_gene: TRBJ1-2; d_gene: -; v_gene: TRBV28; CDR3aa: ASSLSQRGLDGYT
abundance: -; j_gene: TRBJ2-3; d_gene: -; v_gene: TRBV18; CDR3aa: ASSPGFTDTQY
abundance: -; j_gene: TRBJ2-3; d_gene: TRBD2; v_gene: TRBV4-2; CDR3aa: ASSLAGEGTDTQY
abundance: -; j_gene: TRBJ2-7; d_gene: -; v_gene: TRBV28; CDR3aa: ASSLQVLEQY
abundance: -; j_gene: TRBJ1-6; d_gene: -; v_gene: TRBV9; CDR3aa: ASSAVSSYNSPLH
abundance: -; j_gene: TRBJ2-3; d_gene: -; v_gene: TRBV19; CDR3aa: ASSMGPGTDTQY
abundance: -; j_gene: TRBJ1-1; d_gene: TRBD1; v_gene: TRBV6-5; CDR3aa: ASSYGQGWNTEAF
abundance: -; j_gene: TRBJ2-7; d_gene: TRBD1; v_gene: TRBV29-1; CDR3aa: SVDDRASSEQY
abundance: many; j_gene: TRBJ2-5; d_gene: -; v_gene: TRBV2; CDR3aa: ASSEQRDQETQY
abundance: once; j_gene: TRBJ2-7; d_gene: -; v_gene: TRBV11-2; CDR3aa: ASSFRDSYEQY
abundance: -; j_gene: TRBJ2-5; d_gene: -; v_gene: TRBV18; CDR3aa: ASSPPPSGSETQY
abundance: -; j_gene: TRBJ1-1; d_gene: TRBD1; v_gene: TRBV28; CDR3aa: ASSSGQGNTEAF
abundance: -; j_gene: TRBJ2-7; d_gene: TRBD2; v_gene: TRBV6-5; CDR3aa: ASSYNAGEVYEQY
abundance: -; j_gene: TRBJ2-2; d_gene: -; v_gene: TRBV5-1; CDR3aa: ASSTGPTSGTGELF